Below, 25 T cell receptor beta chains from the same sample are listed, as sequenced in a study of CD8+ T cells in alopecia areata. Reverse transcribed after extraction, RNA yielded cDNA as the sequencing template. Assay used: immunoSEQ multiplex PCR; TCRdb lists only in-frame clones, some missing. The sample holds approximately 280,000 clones, and no clone turns up only once. Researchers sorted pooled cutaneous lymph node cells on the basis of CD4, CD8alpha, NKG2D, NKG2ACE and other markers. Sequenced input: CD4+ T cells sorted from a lymph node. All receptors come from a C3H/HeJ mouse with alopecia areata. These mice share the MHC haplotype H2-k.

This clone was picked up a small number of times. Gene names are the mouse ones. The read ends 4 residues early relative to the CDR3; the germline J gene fills the gap. The same CDR3 arises from other DNA sequences in this sample as well. The rearrangement links TRBV19 to TRBJ2-2, with no clear D. The V end was cut by 2 bases, the J end by 1 base, with 6 bases between. The CDR3 extends over 14 amino acids. In germline, CDR1 is FNHDT, CDR2 SITEND (reference sequence). The CDR3 reads CASSIHRNTGQLYF. Partial CDR3 DNA: TGTGCCAGCAGTATTCACAGAAACACCGGG. Together with reference TRBV19 and TRBJ2-2, the CDR3 gives the full variable domain: GGIITQTPKFLIGQEGQKLTLKCQQNFNHDTMYWYRQDSGKGLRLIYYSITENDLQKGDLSEGYDASREKKSSFSLTVTSAQKNEMAVFLCASSIHRNTGQLYFGEGSKLTVL.

With regard to this clone: Genes and germline come from the mouse. The CDR3 end falls 4 residues outside the read, so it is completed with the germline J gene. The V and J genes are TRBV19 and TRBJ2-4; no clear D gene. The CDR3 is 14 residues long. Germline lookup yields CDR1 FNHDT and CDR2 SITEND (reference sequence). Trimming left V 2 bases short and J 0 bases short, with 7 bases between. CDR3 DNA (partial): TGTGCCAGCAGTATCCAGTTTAGTCAAAAC. Translation gives CASSIQFSQN. The full-length CDR3 reads as CASSIQFSQNTLYF.

For this clone: Gene names and germline match the mouse. The read ends 4 residues before the CDR3 terminus; that terminus is restored from the germline J gene. The V call is TRBV13-3, the J call TRBJ2-1; 8 positions match TRBD1. Germline-derived CDR1 and CDR2 are NNHDY and SYVADS. Trimming cost V 7 bases and J 3 bases; bases outside gene matches: 3. This CDR3 has 13 amino acids. The CDR3 bases that were read are TGTGCCAGCGCAGGACAGGGCTATGCT. This sequence encodes CASAGQGYA. The full CDR3 sequence reads CASAGQGYAEQFF.

For this clone: Gene names refer to mouse genes. The CDR3 goes on 4 residues after the read ends, and that part is filled in from the germline J gene. The same CDR3 arises from other DNA sequences in this sample as well. This chain uses TRBV1 with TRBJ2-5; TRBD2 matches 7 bases. The CDR3 covers 12 residues. Looked up from germline, CDR1 is NSQYPW and CDR2 is LRSPGD (reference sequence). CDR3 loop: CTCSAGGDTQYF. The part of the CDR3 DNA that was read is TGCACCTGCAGTGCTGGGGGGGAC.

This clone came up a few times. Gene names refer to mouse genes. The CDR3 extends 3 residues past the end of the read, so its final part is completed from the germline J gene. The J gene is TRBJ1-6, the V gene TRBV31, with 11 bases matching TRBD1. TRBJ1-6 is assigned to the ORF class and has an uncertain function. CDR1 and CDR2 (germline): GKSSPN, SITVG. With 1 base clipped from V and 5 bases from J, the junction kept 1 base outside the gene matches. This CDR3 is built from 15 residues. The CDR3 loop is CAWSPGQGDNSPLYF. Partial CDR3 DNA: TGTGCCTGGAGTCCGGGACAGGGGGATAATTCGCCC.

This clone showed up just a few times. The listed genes are named as in mouse. The read ends 4 residues early relative to the CDR3; the germline J gene fills the gap. The gene calls are TRBV13-3 and TRBJ2-5; tentative D call: TRBD2 (7 bases). CDR3 length: 14 residues. From germline, CDR1 is NNHDY and CDR2 SYVADS. The CDR3 sequence is CASSDARGADTQYF. The covered CDR3 bases are TGTGCCAGCAGTGATGCTAGGGGGGCGGAC.

As concerns this clone: Gene labels here are mouse ones. The sequenced fragment ends 4 residues before the CDR3 boundary, so the rest is inferred from the germline J gene. V and J are TRBV19 and TRBJ1-1, with D unresolved. The CDR3 runs 14 residues. CDR1 is FNHDT, CDR2 SITEND, per germline (reference sequence). Trimming cost V 2 bases and J 0 bases, with 8 bases left between them. CDR3 DNA (partial): TGTGCCAGCAGTATTTACACTGCAAACACA. This encodes CASSIYTANT. From start to end, the CDR3 is CASSIYTANTEVFF.

This clone appeared many times. Gene names and germline refer to mouse. From the germline J gene comes the end of the CDR3, since the read stops 4 residues before it. This same CDR3 is encoded by further DNA sequences in the sample. The chain links TRBV1 to TRBJ1-2; 8 bases agree with TRBD1. The germline gives CDR1 NSQYPW, CDR2 LRSPGD (reference sequence). The CDR3 is 14 amino acids. Trimming at V came to 3 bases and at J to 4 bases, leaving 4 bases not matched to a gene. This CDR3 is CTCSADREGSDYTF. CDR3 DNA (partial): TGCACCTGCAGTGCGGACAGGGAGGGCTCC.

A few counts support this clone. Mouse gene names apply. CDR3 loop: CTCSGTGGDYAEQFF. Incomplete CDR3 DNA: TGCACCTGCAGTGGGACTGGGGGGGACTATGCT. This chain joins TRBV1 and TRBJ2-1, with 12 positions matching TRBD2. The observed sequence ends 4 residues before the CDR3 terminus, with the missing tail filled in from the germline J gene. The CDR3 sequence is 15 residues long. V shed 4 bases and J 2 bases; nucleotides not matched to a gene: 0. Germline V CDR1 and CDR2: NSQYPW, LRSPGD (reference sequence).

As for this clone: Gene and germline names: mouse. The sequenced fragment ends 4 residues before the CDR3 boundary, so the rest is inferred from the germline J gene. Other DNA sequences in this specimen translate into the identical CDR3. This rearrangement joins TRBV13-3 to TRBJ2-2, with D perhaps matching TRBD2 (7 bases). CDR3 size: 16 residues. Germline CDR1 NNHDY, CDR2 SYVADS. The V gene lost 0 bases and the J gene lost 2 bases, with 11 bases spanning the gap. The chain's CDR3 is CASSDARGANTGQLYF. The sequenced CDR3 bases are TGTGCCAGCAGTGATGCAAGGGGGGCGAACACCGGG.

To note about this clone: Any gene name here is a mouse gene name. Read sequence stops 4 residues before the CDR3 end, and the germline J gene provides the missing end. V gene TRBV5 combines with J gene TRBJ1-1; 10 nucleotides match TRBD1. The V gene's germline CDR1 is LGHNA and CDR2 YNLKQL (reference sequence). Germline trimming cut 5 bases from V and 1 base from J; bases unmatched to any gene: 4. This CDR3 comprises 15 residues. CDR3 sequence reads: CASSSTGGANTEVFF. The covered CDR3 bases are TGTGCCAGCAGCTCGACAGGGGGCGCGAACACA.

As regards this clone: Gene names refer to mouse genes. The read terminates 4 residues before the CDR3 end, so the remaining end is supplied by the germline J gene. Other nucleotide sequences in the sample specify the same CDR3. The chain employs TRBV17 and TRBJ2-7; D is possibly TRBD1 (6 bases). The CDR3 extends over 12 amino acids. Germline CDR1 and CDR2: MNHDT and YYDKIL. The part of the CDR3 DNA that was read is TGTGCTAGCAGTAGGCAGGGGTAT. Amino acids: CASSRQGY. Given in full, the CDR3 is CASSRQGYEQYF.

A word on this clone: Gene labels here are mouse ones. The read terminates 4 residues before the CDR3 end, so the remaining end is supplied by the germline J gene. The chain carries TRBV19 and TRBJ1-2, with 9 bases fitting TRBD1. J was trimmed by 4 bases and V by 3 bases; bases with no gene match: 7. Germline assignment: CDR1 FNHDT and CDR2 SITEND (reference sequence). The CDR3 covers 15 residues. The sequenced CDR3 bases are TGTGCCAGCAGTAAAAACAGGGGGCAGGGCTCC. This gives the protein CASSKNRGQGS. The entire CDR3 protein reads CASSKNRGQGSDYTF.

Only a few counts were recorded for this clone. These gene names are mouse names. The CDR3 spells CASSISPAGGADTQYF. The CDR3 DNA, read in part, is TGTGCCAGCAGTATATCCCCCGCTGGGGGGGCGGAC. This sequence joins TRBV19 and TRBJ2-5, with 10 bases aligning to TRBD2. The CDR3 extends 4 residues past the end of the read, so its final part is completed from the germline J gene. The CDR3 spans 16 residues. Germline CDR1 FNHDT, CDR2 SITEND (reference sequence).

As for this clone: Genes and germline come from the mouse. The CDR3 is cut off 4 residues early in the read; its end comes from the germline J gene. The chain joins TRBV31 to TRBJ2-1; TRBD1 aligns across 9 bases. J lost 3 bases, V lost 1 base, and 4 bases had no gene match. Germline CDR1 is GKSSPN and CDR2 is SITVG. This CDR3 has 15 amino acids. CDR3: CAWSHWTGVYAEQFF. The part of the CDR3 DNA that was read is TGTGCCTGGAGTCACTGGACAGGGGTCTATGCT.

Comments on this clone: Mouse names are used for the genes. The CDR3 is cut off 4 residues early in the read; its end comes from the germline J gene. The chain couples TRBV3 to TRBJ2-5, with 10 bases lining up with TRBD2. Per the germline V gene, CDR1 is SNHLY and CDR2 is FYNGKV (reference sequence). Unmatched junction bases numbered 0, after V lost 0 bases and J lost 3 bases. The CDR3 has 15 residues. Partial CDR3 DNA: TGTGCCAGCAGCTTAGCGGGACTGGGGCAAGAC. As protein: CASSLAGLGQD. The entire CDR3 reads CASSLAGLGQDTQYF.

This clone was observed a handful of times. The listed genes are named as in mouse. The CDR3 goes on 4 residues after the read ends, and that part is filled in from the germline J gene. J is TRBJ2-5 and V is TRBV1, with a weak D call TRBD2 (6 bases). V lost 2 bases and J lost 2, with 8 bases in between. This CDR3 spans 14 amino acids. CDR1 is NSQYPW and CDR2 is LRSPGD in the germline V gene (reference sequence). CDR3 DNA, as far as it was read: TGCACCTGCAGTGCAACTGGGATCCAAGAC. Its translation: CTCSATGIQD. The CDR3 as a whole reads CTCSATGIQDTQYF.

This clone was seen only a few times. Each gene name is a mouse one. Partial CDR3 DNA: TGTGCCAGCAGTAGTTGGGGGGGCCGTGCAGAA. Translated, it gives CASSSWGGRAE. The CDR3 in its entirety is CASSSWGGRAETLYF. The genes are TRBV13-3 and TRBJ2-3; 9 nucleotides agree with TRBD2. With the read ending 4 residues before the CDR3 end, the germline J gene is used to fill in that end. From germline, CDR1 is NNHDY and CDR2 SYVADS. The CDR3 is 15 residues long. V was pared by 4 bases and J by 1 base, with 4 bases of the junction left unmatched.

This clone was recorded a few times. Gene names and germline match the mouse. The read ends 4 residues before the CDR3 terminus; that terminus is restored from the germline J gene. V is TRBV13-2 and J is TRBJ2-1, with D perhaps matching TRBD2 (6 bases). CDR1 and CDR2 from the germline V gene are NNHNN and SYGAGS (reference sequence). Trimming removed 0 bases at V and 1 base at J, with 8 bases between. The CDR3 length is 15 residues. Incomplete CDR3 DNA: TGTGCCAGCGGTGATGACTGGGTGAACTATGCT. Its translation is CASGDDWVNYA. The whole CDR3 sequence is CASGDDWVNYAEQFF.

A remark on this clone: Genes and germline come from the mouse. The read ends 4 residues early relative to the CDR3; the germline J gene fills the gap. The same CDR3 arises from other DNA sequences in this sample as well. The chain has TRBV19 and TRBJ2-5; no reliable D call. CDR3 length equals 13 residues. Between the trimmed V and J ends, which lost 2 bases and 0 bases, there was a span of 4 bases. Germline assignment: CDR1 FNHDT and CDR2 SITEND (reference sequence). The sequenced part of the CDR3 DNA is TGTGCCAGCAGTATTCAGAACCAAGAC. Protein sequence: CASSIQNQD. The full CDR3 protein reads CASSIQNQDTQYF.

As for this clone: Gene names follow the mouse nomenclature. The CDR3 goes on 4 residues after the read ends, and that part is filled in from the germline J gene. This chain connects TRBV1 to TRBJ2-3; the match to TRBD1 covers 7 bases. Germline V CDR1 and CDR2: NSQYPW, LRSPGD (reference sequence). This CDR3 is built from 15 residues. Unmatched junction bases numbered 3, after V lost 3 bases and J lost 0 bases. Incomplete CDR3 DNA: TGCACCTGCAGTGCCCGGGACAGAAGTGCAGAA. It encodes CTCSARDRSAE. The entire CDR3 protein reads CTCSARDRSAETLYF.

Comments on this clone: Genes here carry mouse names. The CDR3 extends 4 residues past the end of the read, so its final part is completed from the germline J gene. This chain links TRBV31 with TRBJ2-5; 8 bases are a match to TRBD2. The CDR3 spans 15 residues. Unmatched junction bases numbered 3, after V lost 1 base and J lost 0 bases. Germline V gives CDR1 GKSSPN, CDR2 SITVG. CDR3 bases read: TGTGCCTGGAGTCCGGGACTGGCTAACCAAGAC. It yields the protein CAWSPGLANQD. The entire CDR3 sequence reads CAWSPGLANQDTQYF.

With regard to this clone: Gene names refer to mouse genes. The read ends 4 residues early relative to the CDR3; the germline J gene fills the gap. The sample carries other DNA sequences with the same CDR3. This chain uses TRBV13-1 with TRBJ2-2; TRBD1 matches at 8 bases. V lost 3 bases to trimming and J lost 6 bases; unmatched junction nucleotides: 1. The CDR3 is 13 residues long. Germline V gene sequence: CDR1 NSHNY, CDR2 SYGAGN. CDR3 bases read: TGTGCCAGCAGTGGACAGGGGTCCGGG. It yields the protein CASSGQGSG. The whole CDR3 protein reads CASSGQGSGQLYF.

A note on this clone: The gene names given are mouse names. The CDR3 goes on 4 residues after the read ends, and that part is filled in from the germline J gene. Distinct nucleotide sequences in the sample also encode this CDR3. The chain combines TRBV31 with TRBJ1-2; 9 bases map to TRBD1. The CDR3 spans 14 residues. Trimming took 1 base from V and 0 from J; bases not matched to a gene: 0. Germline-derived CDR1 and CDR2 are GKSSPN and SITVG. The CDR3 is CAWSRDRANSDYTF. CDR3 DNA, as far as it was read: TGTGCCTGGAGTCGGGACAGGGCAAACTCC. Drawing the rest from reference TRBV31 and TRBJ1-2, the complete variable domain is AQTIHQWPVAEIKAVGSPLSLGCTIKGKSSPNLYWYWQATGGTLQQLFYSITVGQVESVVQLNLSASRPKDDQFILSTEKLLLSHSGFYLCAWSRDRANSDYTFGSGTRLLVI.

Turning to this clone: Germline and genes: mouse. Partial CDR3 DNA: TGCACCTGCAGTGCAGATCAGGGGGTCCGTGCT. Residues: CTCSADQGVRA. The full CDR3 reads CTCSADQGVRAEQFF. The J gene is TRBJ2-1, the V gene TRBV1, with 7 bases aligning to TRBD1. Sequencing ends 4 residues short of the CDR3 end; the germline J gene provides the rest. Trimming at V came to 0 bases and at J to 6 bases, leaving 5 bases not matched to a gene. This CDR3 is built from 15 residues. Germline values: CDR1 NSQYPW, CDR2 LRSPGD (reference sequence).